The present T cell receptor (beta chain) was sequenced within a study of CD4+ T cells in melanoma. Study outcomes and limitations: Diverse differentiation states were reported for melanoma neoantigen-specific CD4+ T cells. CD8+ T cell, macrophage and B cell function reportedly correlated with neoantigen-specific CD4+ T cells.

Germline assignment: CDR1 SGHRS and CDR2 YFSETQ. With 4 bases removed from V and 5 bases from J, the gap between germline ends came to 13 bases. The CDR3 loop spans 14 amino acids. Data came from immunoSEQ multiplex PCR; TCRdb stores just in-frame clones and leaves some out. The sample holds 18,000 or so clones, approximately 84% seen once. This clone was recorded only once. The antigen remains unidentified. This sequence originates from a human donor with melanoma. The chain couples TRBV5-1 to TRBJ2-1, with no clear D. Sequenced input: cells from a culture (not recorded whether cultured in vitro). This chain's CDR3 is CASSVSGFHNEQFF. In nucleotides, the CDR3 is TGCGCCAGCAGCGTGTCAGGTTTCCACAATGAGCAGTTCTTC.